The present TCR beta chain was sequenced within a study of blood T cell repertoires in COVID-19. Background on the study: Samples taken during acute and convalescent COVID-19 were collected in the United States, Italy and Spain. PBMCs, B-cell-depleted T cells, or T cells were the source of the cDNA or gDNA that made up the material.

A Seattle source enrolled patients during active infection and followed them longitudinally. Methods used by the authors: From reference gene primer amplification, estimates of nucleated cell counts were derived. The table came from immunoSEQ multiplex PCR; TCRdb's copy has only in-frame clones and leaves some out. D and trimming come from the DNA, and the V and J calls and clone size come from that table. This table has hundreds of thousands of clones, approximately 84% appearing once. Germline CDR1 LGHNT, CDR2 FRNRAP. CDR3 length: 16 residues. Trimming removed 1 base at V and 8 bases at J, with 18 bases between.

The sequenced sample consisted of peripheral blood. The J gene is TRBJ2-1, the V gene TRBV12-5; perhaps TRBD1 as D (6 bases). The receptor's source is a man aged 50 to 59 with COVID-19, enrolled during active disease. Written as DNA, the CDR3 is TGTGCTAGTGGTTTGGACAGGGTTTGGGGTGATGATGAGCAGTTCTTC. This translates into CASGLDRVWGDDEQFF.